This T cell receptor (beta chain) derives from a study of blood T cells in healthy people across ages. Study observations and caveats: It was found that TCR beta diversity correlated strongly with the percentage of naive T cells. The long-lived group displayed more naive CD4+ cells, plus higher diversity, than the aged donors did.

A J-beta primer mix and a sample-barcoded 5' primer were used in a second PCR of about 7 to 11 cycles. MiXCR was run by TCRdb on the 5' RACE reads, yielding one entry per CDR3 protein. The table records 650,000 to 1,000,000 distinct CDR3 sequences, roughly 35% of them present only once. The CDR3 consists of 14 residues. Between the trimmed V and J ends, which lost 9 bases and 0 bases, there was a span of 14 bases. The people who gave samples were healthy Caucasians from Russia, aged roughly 6 to 100. Total RNA was isolated from each sample in quantities of at least 5 micrograms. Worth noting for this clonotype: Its antigen is undetermined.

The chain employs TRBV12-3 or TRBV12-4 and TRBJ1-1; D is perhaps TRBD1 (5 bases). The sample was blood. The clonotype originates from a man aged 18 to 29 in good health. The CDR3 region has the DNA TGTGCCAGTTCAGGGAGCTCTATGAACACTGAAGCTTTCTTT. It codes for CASSGSSMNTEAFF.